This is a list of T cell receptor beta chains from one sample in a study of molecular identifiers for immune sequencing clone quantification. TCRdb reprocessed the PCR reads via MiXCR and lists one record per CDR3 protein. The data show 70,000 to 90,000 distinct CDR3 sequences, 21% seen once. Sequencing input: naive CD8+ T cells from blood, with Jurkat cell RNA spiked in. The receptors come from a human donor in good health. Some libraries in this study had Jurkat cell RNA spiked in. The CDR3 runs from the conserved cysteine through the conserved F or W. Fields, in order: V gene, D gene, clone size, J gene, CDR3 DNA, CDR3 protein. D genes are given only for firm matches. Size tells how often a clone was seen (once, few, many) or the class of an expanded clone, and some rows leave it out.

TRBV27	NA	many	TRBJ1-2	TGTGCCAGCAGTCCTTACGATAGCTATGGCTACACCTTC	CASSPYDSYGYTF
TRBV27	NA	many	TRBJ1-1	TGTGCCAGCAGCCAAAGGGCAGGGAATAGTGAAGCTTTCTTT	CASSQRAGNSEAFF
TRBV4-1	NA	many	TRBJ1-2	TGCGCCAGCAGCCGAGACGAAGCTAACTATGGCTACACCTTC	CASSRDEANYGYTF
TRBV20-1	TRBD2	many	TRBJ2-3	TGCAGTGCTAACCAAGCGGGAGAGGGCACAGATACGCAGTATTTT	CSANQAGEGTDTQYF
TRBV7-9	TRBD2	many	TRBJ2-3	TGTGCCAGCAGCTCTAGCGGGGGCACAGATACGCAGTATTTT	CASSSSGGTDTQYF
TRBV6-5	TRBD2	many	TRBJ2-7	TGTGCCAGCAGCGAAGGGACTAGCGGGAGGGCCGGCTACGAGCAGTACTTC	CASSEGTSGRAGYEQYF
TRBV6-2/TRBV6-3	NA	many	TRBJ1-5	TGTGCCAGCAGTTACTTGGGGAGCAATCAGCCCCAGCATTTT	CASSYLGSNQPQHF
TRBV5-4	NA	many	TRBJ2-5	TGTGCCAGCAGCTTGGATGAAGGGATAGAGACCCAGTACTTC	CASSLDEGIETQYF
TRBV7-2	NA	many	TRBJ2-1	TGTGCCCTTCAGACGGGGGATGAGCAGTTCTTC	CALQTGDEQFF
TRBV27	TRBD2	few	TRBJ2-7	TGTGCCAGCAGTTTAAAAGGGACTAGCTCAAGTCTCTACGAGCAGTACTTC	CASSLKGTSSSLYEQYF
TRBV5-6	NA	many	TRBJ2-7	TGTGCCAGCAGCTTTTGGGTTTTGGTGTCCTACGAGCAGTACTTC	CASSFWVLVSYEQYF
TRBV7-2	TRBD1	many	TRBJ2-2	TGTGCCAGCAGCTTAACGGGGACAGGGGGCCCGAACACCGGGGAGCTGTTTTTT	CASSLTGTGGPNTGELFF
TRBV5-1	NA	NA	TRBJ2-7	TGCGCCAGCAGCCCCTCTTCCGGGAGCCCCCACGAGCAGTACTTC	CASSPSSGSPHEQYF
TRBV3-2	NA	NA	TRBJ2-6	TGTGCCAGCAGCCCGCAAGGTCGTGGCACCTGGAAGGGGGCCAACGTCCTGACTTTC	CASSPQGRGTWKGANVLTF
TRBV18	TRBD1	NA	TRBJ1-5	TGTGCCAGCTCACTGGACAGGCCGGAACCCGGGAGGGATCAGCCCCAGCATTTT	CASSLDRPEPGRDQPQHF
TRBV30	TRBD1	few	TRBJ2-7	TGTGCCTGTGCCGAGGGACAGATCTACGAGCAGTACTTC	CACAEGQIYEQYF
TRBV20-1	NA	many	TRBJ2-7	TGCAGTGCTAGAGAGACCAGGGAGCAGTACTTC	CSARETREQYF
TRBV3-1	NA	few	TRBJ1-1	TGTGCCAGCAGCCTCTGGGGCAGGGTTGAAGGAGGAATTTACACTGAAGCTTTCTTT	CASSLWGRVEGGIYTEAFF
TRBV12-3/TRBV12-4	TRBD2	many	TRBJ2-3	TGTGCCAGCAGAAGAACTAGCGGGGGCACAGATACGCAGTATTTT	CASRRTSGGTDTQYF
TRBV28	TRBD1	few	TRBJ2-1	TGTGCCAGCAGGGCGGACAGGGTCTACTACAATGAGCAGTTCTTC	CASRADRVYYNEQFF
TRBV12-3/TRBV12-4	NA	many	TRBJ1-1	TGTGCCAGCAGGCACCACCTTGCCACTGAAGCTTTCTTT	CASRHHLATEAFF
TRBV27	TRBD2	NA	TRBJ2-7	TGTGCCAGCAGACTAGCGCAGACTTACGAGCAGTACTTC	CASRLAQTYEQYF
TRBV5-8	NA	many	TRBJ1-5	TGTGCCAGCAGCTTGGTATCTAGCAATCAGCCCCAGCATTTT	CASSLVSSNQPQHF
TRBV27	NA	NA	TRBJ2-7	TGTGCCAGCAGTTTATTGGGGTCGATTGGGTACGAGCAGTACTTC	CASSLLGSIGYEQYF
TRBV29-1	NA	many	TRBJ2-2	TGCAGCGTTGAGGGGTGGAGAGGCGCCGGGGAGCTGTTTTTT	CSVEGWRGAGELFF
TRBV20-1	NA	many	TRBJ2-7	TGCAGTGCTAGGTCCGAAACCTACGAGCAGTACTTC	CSARSETYEQYF
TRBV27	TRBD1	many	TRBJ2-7	TGTGCCAGCAGTTTCCTGGACAGGGCCTACGAGCAGTACTTC	CASSFLDRAYEQYF
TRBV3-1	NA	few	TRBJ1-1	TGTGCCAGCAGCCAAGATGCAGGGGTCCGGCATGGGAACACTGAAGCTTTCTTT	CASSQDAGVRHGNTEAFF
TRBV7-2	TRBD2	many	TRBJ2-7	TGTGCCAGCAGCTTAGGGGTCTCCGTGTTACGGGAGGGGCATGGGGTCCCCTACGAGCAGTACTTC	CASSLGVSVLREGHGVPYEQYF
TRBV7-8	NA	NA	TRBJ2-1	TGTGCCAGCAGCTTAAATGGCCAGGGACCCAGCTCCTACAATGAGCAGCTCTTC	CASSLNGQGPSSYNEQLF
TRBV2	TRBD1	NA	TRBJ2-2	TGTGCCAGCAGTGGGGACAGGGGGCGCATCACCGGGGAGCTGTTTTTT	CASSGDRGRITGELFF
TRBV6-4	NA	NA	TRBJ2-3	TGTGCCAGCAGCCCGGACGGTCCAACCCCCGACACAGATACGCAGTATTTT	CASSPDGPTPDTDTQYF
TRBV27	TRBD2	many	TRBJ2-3	TGTGCCAGCAGTTTCCTAGCGGGAGGGTCAGATACGCAGTATTTT	CASSFLAGGSDTQYF
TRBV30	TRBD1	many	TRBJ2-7	TGTGCCTGGGACGCCCCCTTGGACAGGGTGTATGTCGAGCAGTACTTC	CAWDAPLDRVYVEQYF
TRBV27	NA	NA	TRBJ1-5	TGTGCCAGCAGCCGCCACTATAGCAATCAGCCCCGGCATTTT	CASSRHYSNQPRHF
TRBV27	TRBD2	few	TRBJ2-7	TGTGCCAGCAGTTACACGGCGGGGGGCTACGAGCAGTACTTC	CASSYTAGGYEQYF
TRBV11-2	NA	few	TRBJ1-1	TGTGCCGGCAGCCCAGGGAACACGGAAGCTTTCTTT	CAGSPGNTEAFF
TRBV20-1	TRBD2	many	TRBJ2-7	TGCAGTGCTTATACCGGACTAGCAGACGAGCAGTACTTC	CSAYTGLADEQYF
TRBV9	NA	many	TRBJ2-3	TGTGCCAGCAGCGTAGGTACATTTCCTAGCACAGATACGCAGTATTTT	CASSVGTFPSTDTQYF
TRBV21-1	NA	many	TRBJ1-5	TGTGCCAGCAGCATACCCGACAGGGGTCCTGGTATAGGCAATCAGCCCCAGCATTTT	CASSIPDRGPGIGNQPQHF
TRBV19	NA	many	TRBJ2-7	TGTGCCAGTAGTAAAGGGCACGAGCAGTACTTC	CASSKGHEQYF
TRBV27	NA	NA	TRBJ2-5	TGTGCCAGCAGTTTATTTCTAGGGGAGACCCAGTACTTC	CASSLFLGETQYF
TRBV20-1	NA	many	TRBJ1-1	TGCAGTGCTAGAGACCTAGACTGGGCGCTGAACACTGAAGCTTTCTTT	CSARDLDWALNTEAFF
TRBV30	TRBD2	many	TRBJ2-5	TGTGCCTGGAGTAAGGACCCGGGACTAGGATCAGAGACCCAGTACTTC	CAWSKDPGLGSETQYF
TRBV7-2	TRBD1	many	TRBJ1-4	TGTGCCAGCAGCATGGGACAGGGTCTTGCAACTAATGAAAAACTGTTTTTT	CASSMGQGLATNEKLFF